This T cell receptor (beta chain) was observed in a study of cytomegalovirus exposure and HLA in healthy donors. TCRdb keeps only in-frame clones here, not all; method: immunoSEQ multiplex PCR. Of 250,000 to 350,000 clones in the sample, 87% were seen once. This CDR3 has 14 amino acids. J was trimmed by 10 bases and V by 4 bases; bases with no gene match: 6. Germline CDR1 and CDR2: SGHRS and YFSETQ. This clone was counted between two and nine times. The V and J genes are TRBV5-1 and TRBJ1-6; TRBD1 matches 9 bases. Sequences were obtained from PBMCs. The source of this sequence is a woman aged 25 to 39 in good health and CMV-seropositive. The CDR3 nucleotides are TGCGCCAGCAGCACCGGACAGGGGATATCACCCCTCCACTTT. As protein: CASSTGQGISPLHF.